This TCR beta chain was sequenced in a study of neoadjuvant anti-PD-1 for oral cavity cancer. The time point: after neoadjuvant nivolumab, at surgical resection. Method: immunoSEQ multiplex PCR; TCRdb's copy keeps in-frame clones and lacks some. The sample has 14,000 or so clones, approximately 70% seen once. This CDR3 comprises 13 residues. Germline CDR1 WSHSY, CDR2 SAAADI. Between the trimmed V and J ends, which lost 8 bases and 3 bases, there was a span of 14 bases. The material was PBMCs, obtained after nivolumab (anti-PD-1) treatment. The source is a person between 35 and 79 years old with oral cavity squamous cell carcinoma. This chain uses TRBV10-2 with TRBJ2-7; D not certain. This CDR3 reads CASGQSPFYEQYF. The CDR3 DNA sequence: TGCGCCAGCGGTCAAAGCCCCTTCTACGAGCAGTACTTC.